This passage covers 4 T cell receptor beta chains from one sample sequenced in a study of shared clonotypes between healthy human individuals. Sequencing used immunoSEQ multiplex PCR; TCRdb keeps in-frame clones, though not all of them. Counted here are approximately 620,000 clones, approximately 97% occurring once; the ten biggest clones make up roughly 0.05%. Source material: naive CD4+ T cells sorted from blood. Stated subset: CD45RA+ positively selected. The receptors shown here come from a woman in her twenties or thirties in good health.

V is TRBV9 and J is TRBJ1-5, with 9 bases that match TRBD1. Germline V gene lookup returns CDR1 SGDLS and CDR2 YYNGEE. V shed 4 bases and J 3 bases; nucleotides not matched to a gene: 8. CDR3 length: 16 amino acids. The DNA of the CDR3 is TGTGCCAGCAGCCCCCACAGGGGGCTTGACAATCAGCCCCAGCATTTT. Residues: CASSPHRGLDNQPQHF.

The rearrangement joins TRBV29-1 to TRBJ2-5; D is possibly TRBD1 or TRBD2 (5 bases each). This CDR3 comprises 12 residues. CDR1 and CDR2 from the germline V gene are SQVTM and ANQGSEA. Between the trimmed V and J ends, which lost 5 bases and 5 bases, there was a span of 12 bases. The CDR3 here is CSVLRGGETQYF. CDR3 DNA sequence: TGCAGCGTTTTGAGGGGCGGGGAGACCCAGTACTTC.

This chain connects TRBV6-6 to TRBJ2-7; TRBD2 aligns across 11 bases. Germline V gene data show CDR1 as MNHNY and CDR2 as SVGAGI (reference sequence). This CDR3 contains 15 residues. Unmatched junction bases numbered 9, after V lost 6 bases and J lost 5 bases. In nucleotides, the CDR3 is TGTGCCAGCAGATCTAGCGGGAGGCCGGGACACGAGCAGTACTTC. It yields the protein CASRSSGRPGHEQYF.

The chain joins TRBV28 to TRBJ1-1; D remains ambiguous. The CDR3 totals 15 residues. In germline, CDR1 is MDHEN, CDR2 SYDVKM. The V end lost 6 bases, the J end lost 8 bases, and 22 bases lay between the germline ends. The CDR3: CASSPARAAGMEAFF. Written as DNA, the CDR3 is TGTGCCAGCAGCCCCGCGCGAGCGGCGGGGATGGAAGCTTTCTTT.